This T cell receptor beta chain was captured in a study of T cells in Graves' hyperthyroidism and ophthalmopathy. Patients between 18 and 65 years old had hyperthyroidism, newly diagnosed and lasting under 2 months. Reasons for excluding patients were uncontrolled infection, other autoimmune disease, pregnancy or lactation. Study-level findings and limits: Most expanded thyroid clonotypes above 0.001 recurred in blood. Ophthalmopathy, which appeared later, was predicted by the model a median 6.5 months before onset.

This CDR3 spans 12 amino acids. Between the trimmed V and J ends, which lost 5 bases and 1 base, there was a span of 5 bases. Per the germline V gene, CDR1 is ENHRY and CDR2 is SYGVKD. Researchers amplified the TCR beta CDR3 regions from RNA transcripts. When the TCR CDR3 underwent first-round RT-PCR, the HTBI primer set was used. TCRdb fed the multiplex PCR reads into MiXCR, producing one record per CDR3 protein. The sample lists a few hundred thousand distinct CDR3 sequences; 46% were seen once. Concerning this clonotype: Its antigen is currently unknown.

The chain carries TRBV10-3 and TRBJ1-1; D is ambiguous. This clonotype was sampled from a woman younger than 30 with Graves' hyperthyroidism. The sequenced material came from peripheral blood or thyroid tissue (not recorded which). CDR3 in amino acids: CAISLQNTEAFF. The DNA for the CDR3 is TGTGCCATCAGTTTGCAGAACACTGAAGCTTTCTTT.